One sample yielded the 10 T cell receptor beta chains listed below, sequenced in a study of blood T cell repertoires in COVID-19 (dated by TCRdb to between 2020 and 2021). The library was generated by the immunoSEQ multiplex PCR assay. TCRdb took this table from immuneACCESS and kept in-frame rearrangements with V and J called. Such tables lack part of the clones; where checked against another copy, unresolved V genes explain under half of the gap, and the rest is unexplained. This sample is represented by tens of thousands of clones; approximately 87% of them were singletons. The ten largest clones represent approximately 5% of the sample. The sequenced sample was peripheral blood. All receptors derive from a human donor in a cohort sampled during active COVID-19.

This clone was observed a single time. The CDR3 reads CASSRDSNTEAFF. The DNA for the CDR3 is TGTGCCAGCTCGCGGGACAGCAACACTGAAGCTTTCTTT. The chain recombines TRBV18 with TRBJ1-1; 7 nucleotides agree with TRBD1. The V and J ends lost 6 bases and 2 bases, in that order; junction bases with no gene match: 3. Germline V lookup: CDR1 KGHSH, CDR2 LQKENI. CDR3 size: 13 residues.

The chain couples TRBV7-2 to TRBJ1-5; D is ambiguous. The CDR3 is 18 amino acids. The V end lost 5 bases, the J end lost 1 base, and 21 bases lay between the germline ends. Germline V lookup: CDR1 SGHTA, CDR2 FQGNSA. This chain's CDR3 is CASSLHHPTAASNQPQHF. As DNA, the CDR3 is TGTGCCAGCAGCCTCCACCACCCCACGGCAGCGAGCAATCAGCCCCAGCATTTT.

This rearrangement joins TRBV6-5 to TRBJ2-5; 8 bases align to TRBD2. The length of the CDR3 is 14 residues. Germline V lookup: CDR1 MNHEY, CDR2 SVGAGI. The trim removed 7 bases at V and 5 bases at J, leaving 9 bases unmatched. The CDR3 here is CASTSGRADETQYF. The CDR3 DNA sequence: TGTGCCAGCACGTCCGGGAGGGCCGATGAGACCCAGTACTTC.

The rearrangement joins TRBV7-9 to TRBJ2-3, with TRBD2 matching over 15 bases. CDR3 length: 18 amino acids. Looked up from germline, CDR1 is SEHNR and CDR2 is FQNEAQ (reference sequence). J gave up 2 bases and V 4 bases, and 7 bases lay outside the gene matches. CDR3 DNA sequence: TGTGCCAGCAGCTCGGGACTAGCGGGAGGTGGGCCCACAGATACGCAGTATTTT. Its protein is CASSSGLAGGGPTDTQYF.

V gene TRBV7-9 combines with J gene TRBJ2-1; 16 bases fit TRBD2. Per the germline V gene, CDR1 is SEHNR and CDR2 is FQNEAQ (reference sequence). The CDR3 has 19 residues. V shed 2 bases and J 1 base; nucleotides not matched to a gene: 5. CDR3 loop: CASSLTGLAGGQSYNEQFF. The CDR3 coding sequence is TGTGCCAGCAGCTTAACGGGACTAGCGGGAGGGCAATCCTACAATGAGCAGTTCTTC.

The chain combines TRBV5-4 with TRBJ2-5; TRBD2 is a possible D gene (7 bases). The V and J ends lost 1 base and 4 bases respectively, with 11 bases between them. Germline V gene sequence: CDR1 SGHNT, CDR2 YYREEE (reference sequence). This CDR3 spans 14 amino acids. CDR3 in DNA: TGTGCCAGCAGCTTGCGGGGGGCAGGAGAGACCCAGTACTTC. Amino acids: CASSLRGAGETQYF.

The chain is built from TRBV30 and TRBJ2-5; 8 bases fit TRBD2. The germline V gene encodes CDR1 GTSNPN and CDR2 SVGIG (reference sequence). This CDR3 contains 13 residues. V shed 5 bases, J shed 5 bases, and the junction held 7 bases outside the gene matches. As DNA, the CDR3 is TGTGCCTGGGGTAGCGGGGTGGGGGAGACCCAGTACTTC. Protein sequence: CAWGSGVGETQYF.

V usage is TRBV4-2 and J usage is TRBJ2-5; 7 bases align to TRBD2. The CDR3 is 15 amino acids. The V gene end was trimmed by 0 bases and the J gene end by 5 bases; junction bases not matched to a gene: 6. Looked up from germline, CDR1 is LGHNA and CDR2 is YNFKEQ. In DNA form, the CDR3 reads TGTGCCAGCAGCCAAGATAGGGCGGGAGATGAGACCCAGTACTTC. Translating it yields CASSQDRAGDETQYF.

The chain joins TRBV28 to TRBJ1-4; unclear D gene. CDR3 length: 19 residues. Trimming took 5 bases from V and 0 from J, leaving 22 bases between them. Germline loops: CDR1 MDHEN, CDR2 SYDVKM. In nucleotides, the CDR3 is TGTGCCAGCAGTCCCGGTCCCCTAAGAGGAAGTGCAACTAATGAAAAACTGTTTTTT. This codes for CASSPGPLRGSATNEKLFF.

Here the CDR3 DNA reads TGCGCCAGCAGCTTGGTTGCGGCAAAGGGGGCTGAAGCTTTCTTT. The encoded protein is CASSLVAAKGAEAFF. The chain couples TRBV5-1 to TRBJ1-1, with D perhaps TRBD1 (6 bases). V gave up 0 bases and J gave up 6 bases, with 15 bases separating them. This CDR3 spans 15 amino acids. Germline CDR1 and CDR2: SGHRS and YFSETQ. Full variable domain (rest looked up from reference TRBV5-1 and TRBJ1-1): KAGVTQTPRYLIKTRGQQVTLSCSPISGHRSVSWYQQTPGQGLQFLFEYFSETQRNKGNFPGRFSGRQFSNSRSEMNVSTLELGDSALYLCASSLVAAKGAEAFFGQGTRLTVV.